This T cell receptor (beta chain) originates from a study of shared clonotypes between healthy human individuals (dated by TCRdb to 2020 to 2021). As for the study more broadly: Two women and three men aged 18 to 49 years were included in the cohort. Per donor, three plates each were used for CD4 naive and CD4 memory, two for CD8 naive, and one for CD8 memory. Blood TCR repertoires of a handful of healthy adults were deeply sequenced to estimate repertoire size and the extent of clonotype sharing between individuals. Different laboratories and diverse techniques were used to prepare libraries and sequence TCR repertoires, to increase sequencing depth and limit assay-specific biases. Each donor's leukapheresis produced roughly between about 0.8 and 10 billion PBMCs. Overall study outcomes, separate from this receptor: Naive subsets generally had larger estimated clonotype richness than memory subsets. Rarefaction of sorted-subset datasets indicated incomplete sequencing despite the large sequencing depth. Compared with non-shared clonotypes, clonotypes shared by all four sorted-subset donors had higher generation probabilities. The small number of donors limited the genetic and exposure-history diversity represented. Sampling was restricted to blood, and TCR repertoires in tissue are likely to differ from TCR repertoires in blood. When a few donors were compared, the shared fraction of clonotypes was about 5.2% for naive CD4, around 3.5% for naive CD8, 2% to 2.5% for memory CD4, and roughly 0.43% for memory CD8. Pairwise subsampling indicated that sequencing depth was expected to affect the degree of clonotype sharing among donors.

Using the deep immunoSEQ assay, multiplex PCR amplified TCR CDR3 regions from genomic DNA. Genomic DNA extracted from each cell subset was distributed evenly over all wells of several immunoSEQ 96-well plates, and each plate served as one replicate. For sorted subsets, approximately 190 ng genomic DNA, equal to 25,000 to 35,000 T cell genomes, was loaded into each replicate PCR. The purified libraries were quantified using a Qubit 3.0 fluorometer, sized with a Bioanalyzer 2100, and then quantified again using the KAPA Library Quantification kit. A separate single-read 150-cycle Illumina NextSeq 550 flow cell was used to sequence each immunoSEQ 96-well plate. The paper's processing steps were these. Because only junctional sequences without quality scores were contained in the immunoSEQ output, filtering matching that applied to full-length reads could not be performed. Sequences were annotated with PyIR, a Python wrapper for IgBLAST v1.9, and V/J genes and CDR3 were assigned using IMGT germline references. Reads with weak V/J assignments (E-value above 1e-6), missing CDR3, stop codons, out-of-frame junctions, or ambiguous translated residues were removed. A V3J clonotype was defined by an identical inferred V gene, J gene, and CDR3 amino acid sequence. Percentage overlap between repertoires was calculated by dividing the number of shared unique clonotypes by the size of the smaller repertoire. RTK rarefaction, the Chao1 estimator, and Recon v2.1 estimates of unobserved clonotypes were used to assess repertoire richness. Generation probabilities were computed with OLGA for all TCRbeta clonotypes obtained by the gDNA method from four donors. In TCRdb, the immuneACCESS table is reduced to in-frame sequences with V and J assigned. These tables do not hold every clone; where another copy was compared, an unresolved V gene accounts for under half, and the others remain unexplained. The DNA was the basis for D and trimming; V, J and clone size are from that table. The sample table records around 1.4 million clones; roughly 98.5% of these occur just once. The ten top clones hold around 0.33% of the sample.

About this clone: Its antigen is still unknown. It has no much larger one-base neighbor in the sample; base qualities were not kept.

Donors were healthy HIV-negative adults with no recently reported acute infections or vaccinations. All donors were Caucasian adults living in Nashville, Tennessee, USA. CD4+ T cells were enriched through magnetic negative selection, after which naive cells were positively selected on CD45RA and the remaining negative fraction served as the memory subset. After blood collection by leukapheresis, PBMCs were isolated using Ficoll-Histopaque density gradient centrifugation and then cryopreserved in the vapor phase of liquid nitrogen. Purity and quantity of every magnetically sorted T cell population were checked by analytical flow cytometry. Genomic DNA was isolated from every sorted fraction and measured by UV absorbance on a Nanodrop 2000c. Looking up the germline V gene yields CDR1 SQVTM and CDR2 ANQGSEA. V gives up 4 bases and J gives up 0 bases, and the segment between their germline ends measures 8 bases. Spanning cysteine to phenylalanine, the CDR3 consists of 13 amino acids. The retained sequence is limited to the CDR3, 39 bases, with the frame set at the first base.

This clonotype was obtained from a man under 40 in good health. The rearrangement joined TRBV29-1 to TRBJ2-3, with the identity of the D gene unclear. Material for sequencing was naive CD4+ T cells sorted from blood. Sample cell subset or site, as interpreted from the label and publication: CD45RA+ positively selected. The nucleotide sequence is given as TGCAGCGTTGGCCATTCGAGCACAGATACGCAGTATTTT. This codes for CSVGHSSTDTQYF.